This record looks at one T cell receptor (beta chain) sequence and its context. This sample stems from a study of untreated major depressive disorder. Repertoires were generated with immunoSEQ multiplex PCR, while TCRdb's copy carries only in-frame clones and drops some. The sample contains just under 20,000 clones, 70% to 90% of which appear only once. Roughly 95% CD4+ purity was typical by flow cytometry. This sequence was found in a woman in her 30s in good health. The sequenced sample was CD4+ T cells from PBMCs.

The DNA for the CDR3 is TGTGCCACCAGCAGAGATCGACAGCTATTCTACAATGAGCAGTTCTTC. It yields the protein CATSRDRQLFYNEQFF. The V gene is TRBV15, the J gene TRBJ2-1; possible D gene TRBD1, 5 bases. The germline V and J ends were trimmed by 0 bases and 3 bases, with 12 bases remaining between them. The CDR3 is 16 residues long. Germline V gives CDR1 LNHNV, CDR2 YYDKDF (reference sequence).